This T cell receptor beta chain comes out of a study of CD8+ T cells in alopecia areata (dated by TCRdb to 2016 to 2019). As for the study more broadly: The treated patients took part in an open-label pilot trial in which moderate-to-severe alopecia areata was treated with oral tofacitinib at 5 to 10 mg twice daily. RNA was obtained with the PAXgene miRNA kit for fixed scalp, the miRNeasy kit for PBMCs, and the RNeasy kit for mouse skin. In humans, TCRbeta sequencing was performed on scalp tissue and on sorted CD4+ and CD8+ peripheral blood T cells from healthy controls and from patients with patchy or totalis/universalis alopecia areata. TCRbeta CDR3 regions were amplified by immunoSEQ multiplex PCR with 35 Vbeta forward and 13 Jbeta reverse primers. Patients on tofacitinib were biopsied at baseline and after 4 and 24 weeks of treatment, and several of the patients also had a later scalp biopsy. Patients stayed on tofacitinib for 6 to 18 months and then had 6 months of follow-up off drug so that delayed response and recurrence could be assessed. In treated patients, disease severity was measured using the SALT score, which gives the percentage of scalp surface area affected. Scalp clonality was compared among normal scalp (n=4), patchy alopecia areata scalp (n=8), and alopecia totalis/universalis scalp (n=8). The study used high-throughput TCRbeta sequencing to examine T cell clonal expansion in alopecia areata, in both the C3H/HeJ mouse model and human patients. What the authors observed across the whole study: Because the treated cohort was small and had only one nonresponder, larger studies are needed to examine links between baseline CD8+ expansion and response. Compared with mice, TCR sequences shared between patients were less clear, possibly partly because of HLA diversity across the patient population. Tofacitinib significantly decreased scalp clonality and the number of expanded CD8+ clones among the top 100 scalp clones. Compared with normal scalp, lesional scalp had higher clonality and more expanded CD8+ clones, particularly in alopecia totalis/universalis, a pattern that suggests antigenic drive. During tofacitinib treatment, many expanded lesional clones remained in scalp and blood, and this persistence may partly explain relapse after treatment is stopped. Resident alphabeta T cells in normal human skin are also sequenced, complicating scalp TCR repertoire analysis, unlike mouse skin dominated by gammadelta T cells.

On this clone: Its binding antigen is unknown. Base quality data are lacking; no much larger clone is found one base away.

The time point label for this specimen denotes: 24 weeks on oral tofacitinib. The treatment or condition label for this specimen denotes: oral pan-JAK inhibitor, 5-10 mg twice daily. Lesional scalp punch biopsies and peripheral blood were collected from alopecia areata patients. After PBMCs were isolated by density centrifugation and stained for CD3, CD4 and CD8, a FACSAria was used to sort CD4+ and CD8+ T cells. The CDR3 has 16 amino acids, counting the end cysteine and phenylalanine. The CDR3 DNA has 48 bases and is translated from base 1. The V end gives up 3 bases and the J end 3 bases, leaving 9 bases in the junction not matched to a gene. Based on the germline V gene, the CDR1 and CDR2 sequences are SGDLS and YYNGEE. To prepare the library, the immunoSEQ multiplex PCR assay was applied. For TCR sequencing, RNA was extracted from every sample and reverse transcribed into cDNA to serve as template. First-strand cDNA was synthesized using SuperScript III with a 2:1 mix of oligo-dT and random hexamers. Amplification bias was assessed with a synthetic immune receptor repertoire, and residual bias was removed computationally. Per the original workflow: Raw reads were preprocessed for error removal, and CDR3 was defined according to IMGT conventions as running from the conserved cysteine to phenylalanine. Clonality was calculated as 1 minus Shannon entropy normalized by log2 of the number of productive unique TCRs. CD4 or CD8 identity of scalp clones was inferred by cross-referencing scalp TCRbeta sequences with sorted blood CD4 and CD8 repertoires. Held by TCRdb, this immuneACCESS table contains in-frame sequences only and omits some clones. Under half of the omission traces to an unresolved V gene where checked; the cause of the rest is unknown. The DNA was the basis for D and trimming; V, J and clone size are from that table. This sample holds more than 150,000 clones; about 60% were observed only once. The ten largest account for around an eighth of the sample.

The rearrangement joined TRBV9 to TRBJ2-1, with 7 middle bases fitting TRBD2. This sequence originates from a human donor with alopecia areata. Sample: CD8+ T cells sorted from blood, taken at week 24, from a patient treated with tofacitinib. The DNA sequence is TGTGCCAGCAGCGCCCCTACCGGGACTAACTACAATGAGCAGTTCTTC. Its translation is CASSAPTGTNYNEQFF.